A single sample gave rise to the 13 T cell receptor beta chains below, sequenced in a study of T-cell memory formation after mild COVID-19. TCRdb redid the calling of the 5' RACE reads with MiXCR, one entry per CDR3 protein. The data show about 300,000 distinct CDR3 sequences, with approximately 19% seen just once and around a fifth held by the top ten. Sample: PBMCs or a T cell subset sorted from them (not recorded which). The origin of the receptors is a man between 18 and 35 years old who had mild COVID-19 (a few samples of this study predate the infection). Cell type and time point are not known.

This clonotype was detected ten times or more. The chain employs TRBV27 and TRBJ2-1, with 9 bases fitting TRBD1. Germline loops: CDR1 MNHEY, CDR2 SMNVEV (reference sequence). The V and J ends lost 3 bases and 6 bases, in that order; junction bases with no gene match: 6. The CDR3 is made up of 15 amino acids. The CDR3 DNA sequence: TGTGCCAGCAGTTTCAGGGACAGGGTGGTCAATGAGCAGTTCTTC. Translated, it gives CASSFRDRVVNEQFF.

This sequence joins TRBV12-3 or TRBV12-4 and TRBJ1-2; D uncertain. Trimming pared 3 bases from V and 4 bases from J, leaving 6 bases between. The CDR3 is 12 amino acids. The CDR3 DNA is TGTGCCAGCAGTTTTGTGACCTATGGCTACACCTTC. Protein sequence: CASSFVTYGYTF.

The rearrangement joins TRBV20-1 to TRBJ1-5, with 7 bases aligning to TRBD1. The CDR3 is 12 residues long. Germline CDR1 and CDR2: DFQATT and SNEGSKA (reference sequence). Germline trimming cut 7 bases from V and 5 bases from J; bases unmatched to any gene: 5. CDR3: CSGGGRDQPQHF. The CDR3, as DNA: TGCAGTGGAGGGGGCCGGGATCAGCCCCAGCATTTT.

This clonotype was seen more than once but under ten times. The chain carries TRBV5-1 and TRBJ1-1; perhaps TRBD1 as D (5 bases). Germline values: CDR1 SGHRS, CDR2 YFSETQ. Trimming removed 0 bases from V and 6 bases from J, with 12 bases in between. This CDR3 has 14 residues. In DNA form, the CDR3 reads TGCGCCAGCAGCTTGGAGCGGGGGGTGTCTGAAGCTTTCTTT. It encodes CASSLERGVSEAFF.

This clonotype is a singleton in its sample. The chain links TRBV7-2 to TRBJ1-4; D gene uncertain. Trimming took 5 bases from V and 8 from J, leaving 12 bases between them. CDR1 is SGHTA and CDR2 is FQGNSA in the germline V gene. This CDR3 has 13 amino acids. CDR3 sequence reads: CASSPGVWEKLFF. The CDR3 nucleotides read TGTGCCAGCAGCCCCGGAGTATGGGAAAAACTGTTTTTT.

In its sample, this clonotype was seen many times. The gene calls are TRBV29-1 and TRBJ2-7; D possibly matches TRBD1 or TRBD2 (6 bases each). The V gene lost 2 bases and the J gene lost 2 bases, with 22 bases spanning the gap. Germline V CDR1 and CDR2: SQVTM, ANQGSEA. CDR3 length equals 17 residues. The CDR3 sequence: CSVERGEQGNRTYEQYV. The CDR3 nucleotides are TGCAGCGTTGAAAGGGGGGAACAGGGTAATAGGACCTACGAGCAGTACGTC.

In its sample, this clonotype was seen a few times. The CDR3 DNA reads TGTGCCAGCAGTTACTCGACAGGTGGCAATCAGCCCCAGCATTTT. Amino acids: CASSYSTGGNQPQHF. The chain combines TRBV6-6 with TRBJ1-5, with a possible D match to TRBD1 (6 bases). Trimming shortened V by 0 bases and J by 2 bases, and 8 bases separated the two germline ends. The CDR3 totals 15 residues. Looked up from germline, CDR1 is MNHNY and CDR2 is SVGAGI (reference sequence).

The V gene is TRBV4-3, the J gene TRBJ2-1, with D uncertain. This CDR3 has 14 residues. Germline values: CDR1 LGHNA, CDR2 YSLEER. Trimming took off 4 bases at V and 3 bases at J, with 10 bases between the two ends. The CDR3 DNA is TGCGCCAGCAGCCCGAACGGCCGCTACAATGAGCAGTTCTTC. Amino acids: CASSPNGRYNEQFF.

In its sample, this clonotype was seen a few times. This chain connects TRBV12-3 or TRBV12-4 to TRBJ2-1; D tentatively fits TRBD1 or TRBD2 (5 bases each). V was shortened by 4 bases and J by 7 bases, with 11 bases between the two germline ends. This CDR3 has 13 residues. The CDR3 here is CASSSDTGNEQFF. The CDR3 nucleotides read TGTGCCAGCAGTTCGGACACGGGGAATGAGCAGTTCTTC.

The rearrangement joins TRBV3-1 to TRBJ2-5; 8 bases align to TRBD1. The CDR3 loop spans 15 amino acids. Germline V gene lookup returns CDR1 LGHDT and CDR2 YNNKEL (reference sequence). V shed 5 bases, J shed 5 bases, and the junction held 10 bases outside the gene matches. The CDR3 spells CASSDGQGARETQYF. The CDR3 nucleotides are TGTGCCAGCAGCGACGGTCAGGGGGCTCGGGAGACCCAGTACTTC.

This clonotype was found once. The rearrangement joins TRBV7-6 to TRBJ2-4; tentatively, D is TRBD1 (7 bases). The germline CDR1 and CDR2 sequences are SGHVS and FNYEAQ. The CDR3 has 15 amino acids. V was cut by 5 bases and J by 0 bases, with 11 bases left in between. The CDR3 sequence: CASSPRGEAKNIQYF. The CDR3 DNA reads TGTGCCAGCAGCCCCAGGGGGGAAGCCAAAAACATTCAGTACTTC. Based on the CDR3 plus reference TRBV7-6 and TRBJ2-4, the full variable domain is GAGVSQSPRYKVTKRGQDVALRCDPISGHVSLYWYRQALGQGPEFLTYFNYEAQQDKSGLPNDRFSAERPEGSISTLTIQRTEQRDSAMYRCASSPRGEAKNIQYFGAGTRLSVL.

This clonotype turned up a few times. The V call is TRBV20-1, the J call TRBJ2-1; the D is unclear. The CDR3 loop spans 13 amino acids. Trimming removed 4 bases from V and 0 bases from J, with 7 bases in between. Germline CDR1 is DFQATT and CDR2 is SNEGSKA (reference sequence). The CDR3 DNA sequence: TGCAGTGCTACAGCATACTCCTACAATGAGCAGTTCTTC. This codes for CSATAYSYNEQFF.

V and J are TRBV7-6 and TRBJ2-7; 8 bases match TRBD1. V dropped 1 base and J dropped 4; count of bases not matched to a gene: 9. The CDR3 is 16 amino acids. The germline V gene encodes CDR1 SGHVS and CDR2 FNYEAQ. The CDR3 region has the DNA TGTGCCAGCAGCTTAGTACCCGGGACAGGACTGTACGAGCAGTACTTC. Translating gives CASSLVPGTGLYEQYF. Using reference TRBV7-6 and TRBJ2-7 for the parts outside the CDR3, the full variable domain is GAGVSQSPRYKVTKRGQDVALRCDPISGHVSLYWYRQALGQGPEFLTYFNYEAQQDKSGLPNDRFSAERPEGSISTLTIQRTEQRDSAMYRCASSLVPGTGLYEQYFGPGTRLTVT.